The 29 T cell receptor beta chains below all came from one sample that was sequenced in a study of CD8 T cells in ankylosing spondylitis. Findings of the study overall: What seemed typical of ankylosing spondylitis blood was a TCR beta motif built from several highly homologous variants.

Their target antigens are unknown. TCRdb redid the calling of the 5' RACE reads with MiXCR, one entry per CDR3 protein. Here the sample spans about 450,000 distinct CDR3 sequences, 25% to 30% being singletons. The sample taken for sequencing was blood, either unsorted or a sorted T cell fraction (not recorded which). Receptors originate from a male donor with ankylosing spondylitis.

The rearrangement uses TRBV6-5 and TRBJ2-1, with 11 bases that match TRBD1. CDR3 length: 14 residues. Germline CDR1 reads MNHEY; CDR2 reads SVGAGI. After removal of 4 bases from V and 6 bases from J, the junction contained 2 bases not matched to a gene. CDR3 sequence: CASSWTGGGNEQFF. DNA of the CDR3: TGTGCCAGCAGTTGGACAGGGGGCGGCAATGAGCAGTTCTTC.

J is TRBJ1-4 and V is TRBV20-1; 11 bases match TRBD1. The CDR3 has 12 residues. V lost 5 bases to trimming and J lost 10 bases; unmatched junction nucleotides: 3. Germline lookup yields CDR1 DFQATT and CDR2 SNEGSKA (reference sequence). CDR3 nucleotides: TGCAGTGCTGGGACAGGGGGAGGAAAACTGTTTTTT. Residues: CSAGTGGGKLFF.

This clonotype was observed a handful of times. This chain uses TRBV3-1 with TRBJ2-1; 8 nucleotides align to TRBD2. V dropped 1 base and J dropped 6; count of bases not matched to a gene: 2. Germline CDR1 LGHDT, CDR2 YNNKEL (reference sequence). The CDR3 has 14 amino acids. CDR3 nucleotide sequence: TGTGCCAGCAGCCAAGTCGGGACTAGCAATGAGCAGTTCTTC. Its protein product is CASSQVGTSNEQFF.

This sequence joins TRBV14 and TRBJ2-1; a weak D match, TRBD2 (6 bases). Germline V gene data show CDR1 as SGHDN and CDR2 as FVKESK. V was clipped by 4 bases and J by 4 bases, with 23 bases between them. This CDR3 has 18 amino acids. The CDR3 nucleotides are TGTGCCAGCAGCCCCCCCCTAAGACGGGGACTCCTTTACAATGAGCAGTTCTTC. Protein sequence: CASSPPLRRGLLYNEQFF.

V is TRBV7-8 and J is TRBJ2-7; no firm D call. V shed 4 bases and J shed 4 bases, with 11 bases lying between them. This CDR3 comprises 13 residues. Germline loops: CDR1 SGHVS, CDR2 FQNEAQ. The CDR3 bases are TGTGCCAGCAGCTCGGGCCGGCCTTACGAGCAGTACGTC. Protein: CASSSGRPYEQYV.

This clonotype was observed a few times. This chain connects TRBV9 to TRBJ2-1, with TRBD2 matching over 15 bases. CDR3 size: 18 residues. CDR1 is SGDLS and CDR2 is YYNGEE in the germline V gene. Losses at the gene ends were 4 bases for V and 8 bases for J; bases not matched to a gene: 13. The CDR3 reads CASSPYSPRTSGRDEQFF. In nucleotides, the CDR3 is TGTGCCAGCAGCCCGTACTCCCCCCGGACTAGCGGGAGGGATGAGCAGTTCTTC.

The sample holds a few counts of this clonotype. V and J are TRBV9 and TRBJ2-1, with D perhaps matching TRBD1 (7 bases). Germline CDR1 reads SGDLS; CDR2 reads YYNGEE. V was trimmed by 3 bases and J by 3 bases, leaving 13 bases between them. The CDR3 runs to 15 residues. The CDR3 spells CASSEEGALYNEQFF. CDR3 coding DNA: TGTGCCAGCAGCGAGGAGGGGGCCCTCTACAATGAGCAGTTCTTC.

Here the CDR3 reads CASDMGSQPQHF. The DNA for the CDR3 is TGCGCCAGCGATATGGGGTCCCAGCCCCAGCATTTT. The rearrangement links TRBV10-2 to TRBJ1-5; D is ambiguous. The CDR3 sequence is 12 residues long. Trimming took off 8 bases at V and 7 bases at J, with 12 bases between the two ends. Per germline, CDR1 WSHSY and CDR2 SAAADI.

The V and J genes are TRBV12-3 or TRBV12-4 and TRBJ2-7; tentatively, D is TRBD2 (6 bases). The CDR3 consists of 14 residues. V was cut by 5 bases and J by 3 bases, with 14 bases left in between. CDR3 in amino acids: CASSTYGGDYEQYF. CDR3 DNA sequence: TGTGCCAGCAGTACCTACGGAGGGGACTACGAGCAGTACTTC.

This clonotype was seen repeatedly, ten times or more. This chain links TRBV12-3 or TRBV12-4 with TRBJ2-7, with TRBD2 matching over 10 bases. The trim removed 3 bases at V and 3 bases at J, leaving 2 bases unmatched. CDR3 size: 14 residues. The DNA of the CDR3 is TGTGCCAGCAGTTTTACTAGCGGGATCTACGAGCAGTACTTC. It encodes CASSFTSGIYEQYF.

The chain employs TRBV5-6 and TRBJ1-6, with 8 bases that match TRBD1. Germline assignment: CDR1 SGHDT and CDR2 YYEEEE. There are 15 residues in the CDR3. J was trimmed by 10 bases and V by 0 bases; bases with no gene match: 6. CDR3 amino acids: CASSLADRVDSPLHF. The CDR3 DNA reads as TGTGCCAGCAGCTTGGCGGACAGGGTAGACTCACCCCTCCACTTT.

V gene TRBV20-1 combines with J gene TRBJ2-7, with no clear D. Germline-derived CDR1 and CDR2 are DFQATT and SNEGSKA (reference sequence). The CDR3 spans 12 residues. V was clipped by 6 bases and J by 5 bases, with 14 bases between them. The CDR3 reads CSATGPGNEQYF. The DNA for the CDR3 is TGCAGTGCCACGGGTCCTGGCAACGAGCAGTACTTC.

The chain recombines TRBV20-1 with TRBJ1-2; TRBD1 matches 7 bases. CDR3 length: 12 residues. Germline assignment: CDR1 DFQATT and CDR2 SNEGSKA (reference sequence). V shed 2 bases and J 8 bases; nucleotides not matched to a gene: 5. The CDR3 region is CSARKGAGGYTF. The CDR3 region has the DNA TGCAGTGCTAGAAAGGGGGCCGGAGGCTACACCTTC.

CDR3 in DNA: TGCGCCAGCAGCTTGGAGGGGCTCGGTGAAAAACTGTTTTTT. Translating gives CASSLEGLGEKLFF. This chain uses TRBV5-1 with TRBJ1-4, with D perhaps TRBD1 (5 bases). V shed 0 bases and J shed 7 bases, with 10 bases lying between them. CDR1 is SGHRS and CDR2 is YFSETQ in the germline V gene. This CDR3 contains 14 residues.

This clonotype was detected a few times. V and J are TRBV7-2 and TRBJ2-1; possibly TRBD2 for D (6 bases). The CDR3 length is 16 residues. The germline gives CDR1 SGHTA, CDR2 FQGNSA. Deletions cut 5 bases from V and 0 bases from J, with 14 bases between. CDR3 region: CASSPLREYSYNEQFF. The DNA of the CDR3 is TGTGCCAGCAGCCCCCTACGGGAGTACTCCTACAATGAGCAGTTCTTC.

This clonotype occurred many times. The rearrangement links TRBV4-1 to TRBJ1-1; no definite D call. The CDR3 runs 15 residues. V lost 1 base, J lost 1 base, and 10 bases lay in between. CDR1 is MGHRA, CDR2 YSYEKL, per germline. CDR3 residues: CASSQVLRGNTEAFF. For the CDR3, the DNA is TGCGCCAGCAGCCAAGTTTTACGGGGGAACACTGAAGCTTTCTTT.

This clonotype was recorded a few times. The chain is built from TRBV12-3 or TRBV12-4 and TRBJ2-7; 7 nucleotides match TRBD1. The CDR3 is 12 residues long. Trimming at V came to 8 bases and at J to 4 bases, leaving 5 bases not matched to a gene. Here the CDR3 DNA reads TGTGCCAGCGAGGGGGCCGAGTACGAGCAGTACTTC. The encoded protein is CASEGAEYEQYF.

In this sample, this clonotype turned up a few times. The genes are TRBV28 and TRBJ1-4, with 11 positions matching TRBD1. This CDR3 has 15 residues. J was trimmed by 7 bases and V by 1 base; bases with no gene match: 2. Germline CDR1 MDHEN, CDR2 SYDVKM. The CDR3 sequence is CASSLLGQGVEKLFF. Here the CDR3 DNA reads TGTGCCAGCAGTTTATTGGGACAGGGGGTTGAAAAACTGTTTTTT.

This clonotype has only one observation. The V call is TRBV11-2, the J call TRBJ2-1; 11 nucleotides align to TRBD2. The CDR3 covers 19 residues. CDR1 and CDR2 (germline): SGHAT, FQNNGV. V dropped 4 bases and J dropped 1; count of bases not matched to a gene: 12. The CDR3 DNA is TGTGCCAGCAGCTCACCGACTAGCGGGAAAGGAGCATCCTACAATGAGCAGTTCTTC. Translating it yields CASSSPTSGKGASYNEQFF.

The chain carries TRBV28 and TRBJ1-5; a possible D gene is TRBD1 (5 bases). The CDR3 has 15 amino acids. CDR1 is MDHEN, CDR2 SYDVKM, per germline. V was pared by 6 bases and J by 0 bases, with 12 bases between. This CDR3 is CASRGPGYSNQPQHF. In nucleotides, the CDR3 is TGTGCCAGCAGGGGGCCGGGCTATAGCAATCAGCCCCAGCATTTT.

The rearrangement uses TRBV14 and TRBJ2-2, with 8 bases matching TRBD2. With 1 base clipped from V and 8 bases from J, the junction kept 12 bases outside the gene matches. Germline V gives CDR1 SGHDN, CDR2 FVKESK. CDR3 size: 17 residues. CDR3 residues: CASSQGRAGELRGELFF. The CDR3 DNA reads TGTGCCAGCAGCCAAGGGCGAGCGGGAGAGCTAAGGGGGGAGCTGTTTTTT.

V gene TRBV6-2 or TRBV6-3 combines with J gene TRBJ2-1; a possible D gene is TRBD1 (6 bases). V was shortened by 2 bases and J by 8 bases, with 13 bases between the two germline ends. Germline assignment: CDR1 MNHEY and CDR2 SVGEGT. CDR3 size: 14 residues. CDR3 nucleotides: TGTGCCAGCAGTTACAGGGGGTCTAGGGATGAGCAGTTCTTC. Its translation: CASSYRGSRDEQFF.

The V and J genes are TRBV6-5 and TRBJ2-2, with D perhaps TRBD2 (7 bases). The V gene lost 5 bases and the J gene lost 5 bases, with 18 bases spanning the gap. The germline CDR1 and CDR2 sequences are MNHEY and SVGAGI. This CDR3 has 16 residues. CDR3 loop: CASSHNRGGGTGELFF. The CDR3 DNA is TGTGCCAGCAGTCACAACCGGGGAGGGGGAACCGGGGAGCTGTTTTTT.

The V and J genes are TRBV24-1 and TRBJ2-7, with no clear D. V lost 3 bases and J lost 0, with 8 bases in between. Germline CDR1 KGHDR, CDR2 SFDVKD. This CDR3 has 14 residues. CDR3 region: CATSDPRSSYEQYF. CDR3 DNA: TGTGCCACCAGTGATCCGAGGAGCTCCTACGAGCAGTACTTC.

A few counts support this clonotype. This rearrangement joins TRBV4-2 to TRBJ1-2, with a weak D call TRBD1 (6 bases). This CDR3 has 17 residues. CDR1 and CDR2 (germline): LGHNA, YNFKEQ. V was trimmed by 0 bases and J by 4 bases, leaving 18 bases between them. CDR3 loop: CASSQEGATGSFYGYTF. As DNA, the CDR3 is TGTGCCAGCAGCCAAGAGGGGGCAACAGGGTCCTTCTATGGCTACACCTTC.

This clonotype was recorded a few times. For the CDR3, the DNA is TGTGCCACCAGTGATTCCAAGCGGAGACAAGAGACCCAGTACTTC. As protein: CATSDSKRRQETQYF. The chain has TRBV24-1 and TRBJ2-5, with D tentatively TRBD2 (5 bases). Trimming left V 2 bases short and J 2 bases short, with 11 bases between. Germline loops: CDR1 KGHDR, CDR2 SFDVKD. This CDR3 spans 15 amino acids.

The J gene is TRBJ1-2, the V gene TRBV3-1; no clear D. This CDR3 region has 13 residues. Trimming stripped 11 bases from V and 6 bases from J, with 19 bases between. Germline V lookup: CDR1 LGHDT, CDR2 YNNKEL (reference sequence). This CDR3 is CAPRGSAMDGYTF. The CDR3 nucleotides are TGTGCCCCCCGGGGATCCGCTATGGATGGCTACACCTTC.

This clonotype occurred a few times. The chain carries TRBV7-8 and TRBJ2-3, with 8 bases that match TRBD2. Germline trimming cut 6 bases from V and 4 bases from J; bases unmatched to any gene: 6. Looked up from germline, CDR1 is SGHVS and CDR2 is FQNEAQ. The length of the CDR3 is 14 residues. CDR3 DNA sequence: TGTGCCAGCAGTCGAAGCGGGAGTGCAGATACGCAGTATTTT. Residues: CASSRSGSADTQYF.

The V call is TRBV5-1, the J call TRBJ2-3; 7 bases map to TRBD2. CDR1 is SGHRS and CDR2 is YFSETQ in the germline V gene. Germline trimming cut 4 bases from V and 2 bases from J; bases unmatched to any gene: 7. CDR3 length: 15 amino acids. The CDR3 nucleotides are TGCGCCAGCAGCGACATTAGCGGGCTCACAGATACGCAGTATTTT. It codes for CASSDISGLTDTQYF. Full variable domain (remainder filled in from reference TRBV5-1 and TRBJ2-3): KAGVTQTPRYLIKTRGQQVTLSCSPISGHRSVSWYQQTPGQGLQFLFEYFSETQRNKGNFPGRFSGRQFSNSRSEMNVSTLELGDSALYLCASSDISGLTDTQYFGPGTRLTVL.